Following are 17 T cell receptor beta chains from one sample sequenced in a study of blood T cell repertoires in COVID-19. The data were produced by immunoSEQ multiplex PCR, yet TCRdb's version contains in-frame clones alone and is incomplete. In the table there are approximately 250,000 clones, 70% to 90% of which are singletons. What was sequenced was PBMCs or T cells enriched from blood (not recorded which). The source of these receptors is a woman between 35 and 50 years old with acute COVID-19.

V and J are TRBV28 and TRBJ1-4; D is uncertain. Germline values: CDR1 MDHEN, CDR2 SYDVKM. This CDR3 contains 14 residues. The ends were cut back, 5 bases at V and 5 bases at J, with 12 bases in the middle. CDR3 loop: CASSHLPTNEKLFF. In DNA, the CDR3 is TGTGCCAGCAGTCACCTTCCTACGAATGAAAAACTGTTTTTT.

The chain uses TRBV20-1 and TRBJ2-7; 8 bases fit TRBD1. V lost 3 bases to trimming and J lost 5 bases; unmatched junction nucleotides: 6. The CDR3 extends over 13 amino acids. Germline V gene sequence: CDR1 DFQATT, CDR2 SNEGSKA (reference sequence). CDR3 sequence: CSASQGALDEQYF. The CDR3 DNA reads TGCAGTGCTAGTCAGGGGGCGCTGGACGAGCAGTACTTC.

The J gene is TRBJ2-5, the V gene TRBV5-1; D is uncertain. Germline CDR1 SGHRS, CDR2 YFSETQ. Trimming took off 0 bases at V and 4 bases at J, with 16 bases between the two ends. The CDR3 length is 16 residues. Written as DNA, the CDR3 is TGCGCCAGCAGCTTGGCCGCTACCTCCGTATTAGAGACCCAGTACTTC. Translating it yields CASSLAATSVLETQYF.

The chain combines TRBV14 with TRBJ1-1, with D perhaps matching TRBD1 (6 bases). The CDR3 covers 14 residues. Germline V gene lookup returns CDR1 SGHDN and CDR2 FVKESK. V was shortened by 1 base and J by 6 bases, with 12 bases between the two germline ends. The CDR3 protein is CASSQGTVPAEAFF. CDR3 bases: TGTGCCAGCAGCCAAGGGACAGTCCCGGCTGAAGCTTTCTTT.

This clone was found once. The chain carries TRBV3-1 (or the pseudogene TRBV3-2) and TRBJ1-2, with D unresolved. Germline V gives CDR1 LGHDT, CDR2 YNNKEL (reference sequence). Trimming shortened V by 1 base and J by 6 bases, and 18 bases separated the two germline ends. The length of the CDR3 is 16 residues. The DNA for the CDR3 is TGTGCCAGCAGCCAAGCGACGTTACGACACATCGATGGCTACACCTTC. Translated, it gives CASSQATLRHIDGYTF.

V and J are TRBV27 and TRBJ1-4; D is unclear. The CDR3 covers 14 residues. The germline CDR1 and CDR2 sequences are MNHEY and SMNVEV (reference sequence). The V gene lost 2 bases and the J gene lost 5 bases, with 9 bases spanning the gap. This CDR3 reads CASSLLYRNEKLFF. CDR3 in DNA: TGTGCCAGCAGTTTACTATACCGGAATGAAAAACTGTTTTTT.

The rearrangement joins TRBV20-1 to TRBJ1-5; D gene unclear. The CDR3 runs to 12 residues. V was cut by 3 bases and J by 1 base, with 4 bases left in between. Looked up from germline, CDR1 is DFQATT and CDR2 is SNEGSKA (reference sequence). CDR3 DNA sequence: TGCAGTGCTAGTCTCAGCAATCAGCCCCAGCATTTT. This translates into CSASLSNQPQHF.

V gene TRBV10-3 combines with J gene TRBJ2-7; a possible D gene is TRBD2 (6 bases). Germline-derived CDR1 and CDR2 are ENHRY and SYGVKD. V was pared by 10 bases and J by 3 bases, with 19 bases between. The CDR3 sequence is 14 residues long. CDR3 sequence reads: CATWGGAGSYEQYV. The CDR3 DNA is TGTGCCACCTGGGGTGGGGCGGGAAGCTACGAGCAGTACGTC.

V is TRBV7-8 and J is TRBJ2-7; 7 bases line up with TRBD1. The CDR3 is made up of 15 amino acids. The germline gives CDR1 SGHVS, CDR2 FQNEAQ. The junction had 10 bases not matched to a gene; V was cut back by 2 bases and J by 6 bases. CDR3 sequence (DNA): TGTGCCAGCAGCTTAAGGGGCGACAGGGCTGGCGAGCAGTACTTC. Translating gives CASSLRGDRAGEQYF. Variable domain in full (rest from reference TRBV7-8 and TRBJ2-7): GAGVSQSPRYKVAKRGQDVALRCDPISGHVSLFWYQQALGQGPEFLTYFQNEAQLDKSGLPSDRFFAERPEGSVSTLKIQRTQQEDSAVYLCASSLRGDRAGEQYFGPGTRLTVT.

The rearrangement uses TRBV4-3 and TRBJ2-1; tentatively, D is TRBD1 (6 bases). Germline-derived CDR1 and CDR2 are LGHNA and YSLEER. The germline V and J ends were trimmed by 2 bases and 7 bases, with 18 bases remaining between them. This CDR3 region has 16 residues. CDR3 in DNA: TGCGCCAGCAGCCAAACTAGGGGGACCCGTAGGAATGAGCAGTTCTTC. Protein: CASSQTRGTRRNEQFF.

The chain links TRBV10-3 to TRBJ2-1; 8 nucleotides agree with TRBD2. Germline lookup yields CDR1 ENHRY and CDR2 SYGVKD. V trimming: 5 bases; J trimming: 9 bases; junction bases outside the gene matches: 9. The CDR3 is 14 residues long. The DNA for the CDR3 is TGTGCCATCAGTTCGGGAGGGGTTATCGCTGAGCAGTTCTTC. It yields the protein CAISSGGVIAEQFF.

CDR3: CAISESAREGNQPQHF. The DNA for the CDR3 is TGTGCCATCAGTGAGTCCGCCAGGGAGGGCAATCAGCCCCAGCATTTT. V usage is TRBV10-3 and J usage is TRBJ1-5; perhaps TRBD1 as D (5 bases). This CDR3 comprises 16 residues. Germline assignment: CDR1 ENHRY and CDR2 SYGVKD. Trimming took 0 bases from V and 2 from J, leaving 11 bases between them.

The chain couples TRBV5-1 to TRBJ2-1; D not certain. Trimming took 4 bases from V and 3 from J, leaving 11 bases between them. Germline V gene sequence: CDR1 SGHRS, CDR2 YFSETQ. The CDR3 is made up of 14 amino acids. The CDR3 loop is CASSPTGGYNEQFF. In DNA form, the CDR3 reads TGCGCCAGCAGCCCGACTGGCGGCTACAATGAGCAGTTCTTC.

V is TRBV28 and J is TRBJ1-3, with 8 bases fitting TRBD1. This CDR3 has 15 amino acids. Losses at the gene ends were 5 bases for V and 4 bases for J; bases not matched to a gene: 7. Germline assignment: CDR1 MDHEN and CDR2 SYDVKM. CDR3 in amino acids: CASSVLTGGGNTIYF. In DNA form, the CDR3 reads TGTGCCAGCAGTGTTTTAACAGGGGGGGGAAACACCATATATTTT.

The V gene is TRBV4-3, the J gene TRBJ1-6; possible D gene TRBD1, 5 bases. This CDR3 is built from 15 residues. Germline lookup yields CDR1 LGHNA and CDR2 YSLEER. V was trimmed by 2 bases and J by 10 bases, leaving 15 bases between them. The CDR3, as DNA: TGCGCCAGCAGCCAACTGGACGGGGGTAACTCACCCCTCCACTTT. Its translation: CASSQLDGGNSPLHF.

The gene calls are TRBV6-5 and TRBJ2-3, with 13 bases matching TRBD2. V shed 9 bases and J 10 bases; nucleotides not matched to a gene: 10. This CDR3 contains 14 residues. Germline lookup yields CDR1 MNHEY and CDR2 SVGAGI. CDR3 DNA sequence: TGTGCCAGTCGACTAGCGGGAGGAAGCAGGGCGCAGTATTTT. Protein: CASRLAGGSRAQYF.

The rearrangement links TRBV14 to TRBJ2-1, with 8 bases identical to TRBD2. This CDR3 is 16 amino acids long. With V trimmed by 2 bases and J by 9 bases, 12 bases remained unmatched. Germline assignment: CDR1 SGHDN and CDR2 FVKESK. The CDR3 here is CASSQWSAGERAEQFF. In DNA form, the CDR3 reads TGTGCCAGCAGCCAATGGTCAGCGGGAGAAAGGGCTGAGCAGTTCTTC.